These 10 T cell receptor beta chains came from one sample sequenced in a study of blood T cell repertoires in COVID-19. The data were produced by immunoSEQ multiplex PCR, yet TCRdb's version contains in-frame clones alone and is incomplete. The table includes 130,000 or so clones, around 78% detected once. Sequenced: peripheral blood. These receptors all come from a human donor in a cohort sampled during active COVID-19.

The V call is TRBV24-1, the J call TRBJ1-2; D is uncertain. CDR3 length: 17 amino acids. The germline V gene encodes CDR1 KGHDR and CDR2 SFDVKD. Trimming shortened V by 5 bases and J by 5 bases, and 23 bases separated the two germline ends. The CDR3 spells CATSARRGPESGYGYTF. CDR3 nucleotides: TGTGCCACCAGTGCGAGGCGCGGGCCAGAGTCGGGGTATGGCTACACCTTC.

V gene TRBV27 combines with J gene TRBJ1-5, with 7 positions matching TRBD1. Germline V gives CDR1 MNHEY, CDR2 SMNVEV (reference sequence). This CDR3 is built from 20 residues. After removal of 4 bases from V and 2 bases from J, the junction contained 20 bases not matched to a gene. CDR3 region: CASSSLTGTVLSRGNQPQHF. The CDR3 DNA reads TGTGCCAGCAGTTCTCTAACCGGGACAGTTCTCTCTAGGGGCAATCAGCCCCAGCATTTT.

The chain links TRBV7-8 to TRBJ1-2; no clear D gene. Germline CDR1 and CDR2: SGHVS and FQNEAQ. This CDR3 has 13 amino acids. Trimming pared 3 bases from V and 7 bases from J, leaving 12 bases between. As DNA, the CDR3 is TGTGCCAGCAGCTTGGACTTATGGGGTGGCTACACCTTC. Translating gives CASSLDLWGGYTF.

The chain uses TRBV11-2 and TRBJ2-3, with D possibly matching TRBD1 (6 bases). Germline loops: CDR1 SGHAT, CDR2 FQNNGV. The CDR3 covers 14 residues. The V and J ends lost 5 bases and 6 bases respectively, with 15 bases between them. The CDR3 loop is CASSVRQVWDTQYF. Written as DNA, the CDR3 is TGTGCCAGCAGCGTCCGACAGGTTTGGGATACGCAGTATTTT.

V and J are TRBV5-6 and TRBJ1-5, with a weak D call TRBD1 (5 bases). V was shortened by 4 bases and J by 7 bases, with 18 bases between the two germline ends. CDR1 SGHDT and CDR2 YYEEEE come from the germline V gene. This CDR3 has 15 amino acids. The CDR3 sequence is CASSHGFREGQPQHF. The CDR3 nucleotides are TGTGCCAGCAGCCACGGGTTCCGGGAGGGGCAGCCCCAGCATTTT.

The rearrangement links TRBV30 to TRBJ1-1; no reliable D call. V lost 0 bases and J 0 bases, leaving 11 bases between the germline ends. The CDR3 runs to 15 residues. Germline V gene lookup returns CDR1 GTSNPN and CDR2 SVGIG (reference sequence). CDR3 coding DNA: TGTGCCTGGAGTGTCAAAAAAGCTATGAACACTGAAGCTTTCTTT. Its translation is CAWSVKKAMNTEAFF.

This chain joins TRBV7-8 and TRBJ2-7, with D hard to call. This CDR3 is built from 13 residues. CDR1 is SGHVS and CDR2 is FQNEAQ in the germline V gene. The V gene lost 4 bases and the J gene lost 4 bases, with 11 bases spanning the gap. Here the CDR3 reads CASSWPAGYEQYF. CDR3 sequence (DNA): TGTGCCAGCAGCTGGCCCGCAGGTTACGAGCAGTACTTC.

The chain is built from TRBV4-2 and TRBJ1-2, with 11 bases fitting TRBD1. Unmatched junction bases numbered 10, after V lost 7 bases and J lost 0 bases. CDR1 is LGHNA and CDR2 is YNFKEQ in the germline V gene. The CDR3 totals 17 residues. The CDR3 loop is CASNRDRGFRANYGYTF. The CDR3 coding sequence is TGTGCCAGCAACCGGGACAGGGGGTTCCGAGCTAACTATGGCTACACCTTC.

This clone was counted between two and nine times. The chain uses TRBV10-3 and TRBJ2-7; a weak D match, TRBD1 (6 bases). V gave up 5 bases and J gave up 1 base, with 12 bases separating them. The CDR3 spans 14 residues. Per germline, CDR1 ENHRY and CDR2 SYGVKD. The chain's CDR3 is CAISPWTASYEQYF. DNA of the CDR3: TGTGCCATCAGTCCCTGGACAGCTTCCTACGAGCAGTACTTC.

The chain carries TRBV3-1 (or the pseudogene TRBV3-2) and TRBJ2-7; D is possibly TRBD2 (6 bases). V lost 0 bases, J lost 6 bases, and 15 bases lay in between. The CDR3 is made up of 15 amino acids. Germline CDR1 LGHDT, CDR2 YNNKEL (reference sequence). The CDR3 DNA is TGTGCCAGCAGCCAAGACGGTGGTCGGGGGTCCGAGCAGTACTTC. This translates into CASSQDGGRGSEQYF.